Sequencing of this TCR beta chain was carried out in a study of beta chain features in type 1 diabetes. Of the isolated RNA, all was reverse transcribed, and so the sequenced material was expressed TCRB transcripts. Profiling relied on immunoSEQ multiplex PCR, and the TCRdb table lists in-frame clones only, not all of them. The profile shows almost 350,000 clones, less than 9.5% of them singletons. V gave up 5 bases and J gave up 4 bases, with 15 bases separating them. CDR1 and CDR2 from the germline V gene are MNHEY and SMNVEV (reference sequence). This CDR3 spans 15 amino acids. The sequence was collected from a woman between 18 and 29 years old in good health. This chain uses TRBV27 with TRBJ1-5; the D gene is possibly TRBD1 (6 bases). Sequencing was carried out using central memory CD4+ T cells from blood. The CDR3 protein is CASSPQFRGNQPQHF. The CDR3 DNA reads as TGTGCCAGCAGTCCCCAATTCAGGGGTAATCAGCCCCAGCATTTT.